This entry lists 8 T cell receptor beta chains sequenced from one sample in a study of patients and donors after allogeneic stem cell transplantation. MiXCR was run by TCRdb on the RT-PCR reads, yielding one entry per CDR3 protein. The top ten clones hold around 6% of a sample with some 880,000 distinct CDR3 sequences, 15% to 20% of them seen once. Source material: blood, either unsorted or a sorted T cell fraction (not recorded which). Receptors originate from a human donor who was either an allogeneic HSCT recipient or a stem cell or donor lymphocyte infusion donor (not recorded which). It is not recorded whose cells these are; they may come from a transplant donor.

The V call is TRBV29-1, the J call TRBJ2-3; no definite D call. This CDR3 region has 17 residues. Germline CDR1 is SQVTM and CDR2 is ANQGSEA. Trimming left V 4 bases short and J 0 bases short, with 20 bases between. Here the CDR3 DNA reads TGCAGCGTTGGAGGATTTTACAGCGCGCTTAGCACAGATACGCAGTATTTT. Translated, it gives CSVGGFYSALSTDTQYF.

About this clonotype itself: Its ends do not fully match the called genes, so a read error is possible. J is TRBJ2-1 and V is TRBV14; the match to TRBD1 covers 7 bases. Germline CDR1 and CDR2: SGHDN and FVKESK. CDR3 length: 15 residues. Written as DNA, the CDR3 is TGTGCCAGCGGGCCAGGGGGTTATAGTAACAATGAGAAGTTCTTC. This gives the protein CASGPGGYSNNEKFF.

A few counts support this clonotype. This chain uses TRBV2 with TRBJ2-3; D uncertain. CDR3 length: 12 residues. V lost 6 bases and J 5 bases, leaving 9 bases between the germline ends. CDR1 is SNHLY, CDR2 FYNNEI, per germline. The CDR3 reads CASSRQEDTQYF. The CDR3 DNA is TGTGCCAGCAGCCGACAAGAAGATACGCAGTATTTT.

This clonotype was seen ten or more times. This chain connects TRBV9 to TRBJ1-5, with TRBD1 matching over 9 bases. J lost 5 bases, V lost 7 bases, and 4 bases had no gene match. The length of the CDR3 is 13 residues. Germline CDR1 is SGDLS and CDR2 is YYNGEE. This CDR3 is CASRDRAYQPQHF. The CDR3 DNA sequence: TGTGCCAGCCGGGACAGGGCTTATCAGCCCCAGCATTTT. The entire variable domain, with the rest obtained from reference TRBV9 and TRBJ1-5, is as follows: DSGVTQTPKHLITATGQRVTLRCSPRSGDLSVYWYQQSLDQGLQFLIQYYNGEERAKGNILERFSAQQFPDLHSELNLSSLELGDSALYFCASRDRAYQPQHFGDGTRLSIL.

V is TRBV20-1 and J is TRBJ2-6, with 7 nucleotides matching TRBD1. Germline lookup yields CDR1 DFQATT and CDR2 SNEGSKA (reference sequence). The CDR3 length is 17 residues. V lost 2 bases, J lost 0 bases, and 7 bases stayed unmatched. This CDR3 is CSARSGQFSSGANVLTF. CDR3 in DNA: TGCAGTGCTAGATCGGGACAGTTTTCCTCTGGGGCCAACGTCCTGACTTTC.

A few counts support this clonotype. J is TRBJ2-1 and V is TRBV6-2 or TRBV6-3; 12 positions match TRBD2. V lost 2 bases, J lost 2 bases, and 4 bases stayed unmatched. The CDR3 spans 17 residues. The germline V gene has CDR1 MNHEY and CDR2 SVGEGT. CDR3 bases: TGTGCCAGCAGTTACGGCGGACTAGCGGGAACCTACAATGAGCAGTTCTTC. Translating gives CASSYGGLAGTYNEQFF.

The sample holds many counts of this clonotype. The chain uses TRBV27 and TRBJ2-3, with D possibly TRBD2 on 5 matching bases. Germline assignment: CDR1 MNHEY and CDR2 SMNVEV (reference sequence). The CDR3 runs to 14 residues. Trimming took off 0 bases at V and 4 bases at J, with 8 bases between the two ends. CDR3 sequence reads: CASSLSEAPDTQYF. CDR3 in DNA: TGTGCCAGCAGTTTATCGGAGGCGCCAGATACGCAGTATTTT.

This clonotype was recorded a few times. The chain uses TRBV11-2 and TRBJ2-5, with 8 bases lining up with TRBD1. The trim removed 2 bases at V and 2 bases at J, leaving 7 bases unmatched. This CDR3 is built from 16 residues. The germline V gene encodes CDR1 SGHAT and CDR2 FQNNGV. The CDR3 spells CASSLYIGTGQETQYF. In DNA, the CDR3 is TGTGCCAGCAGCTTATATATCGGGACAGGACAAGAGACCCAGTACTTC.